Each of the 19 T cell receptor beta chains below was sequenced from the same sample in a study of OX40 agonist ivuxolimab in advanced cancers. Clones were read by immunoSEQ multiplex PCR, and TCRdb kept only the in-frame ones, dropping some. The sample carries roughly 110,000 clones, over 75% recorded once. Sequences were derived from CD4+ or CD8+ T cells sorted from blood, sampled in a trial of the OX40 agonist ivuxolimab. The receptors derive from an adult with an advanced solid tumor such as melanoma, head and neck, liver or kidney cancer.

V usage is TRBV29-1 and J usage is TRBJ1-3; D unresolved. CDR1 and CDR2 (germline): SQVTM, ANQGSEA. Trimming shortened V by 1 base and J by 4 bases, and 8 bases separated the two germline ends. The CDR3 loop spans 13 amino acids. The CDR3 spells CSVEGQDGNTIYF. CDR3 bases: TGCAGCGTTGAAGGGCAGGACGGAAACACCATATATTTT.

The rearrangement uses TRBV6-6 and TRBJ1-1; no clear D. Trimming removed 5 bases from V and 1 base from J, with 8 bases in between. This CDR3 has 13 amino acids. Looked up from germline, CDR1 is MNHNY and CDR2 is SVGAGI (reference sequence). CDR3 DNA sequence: TGTGCCAGCAGTCACGGGAGGAACACTGAAGCTTTCTTT. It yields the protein CASSHGRNTEAFF.

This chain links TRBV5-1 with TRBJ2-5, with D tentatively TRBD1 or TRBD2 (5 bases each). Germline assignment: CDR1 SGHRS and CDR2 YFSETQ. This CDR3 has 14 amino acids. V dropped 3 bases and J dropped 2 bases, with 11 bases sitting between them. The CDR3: CASSSGTEQETQYF. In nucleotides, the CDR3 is TGCGCCAGCAGCTCCGGGACCGAGCAAGAGACCCAGTACTTC.

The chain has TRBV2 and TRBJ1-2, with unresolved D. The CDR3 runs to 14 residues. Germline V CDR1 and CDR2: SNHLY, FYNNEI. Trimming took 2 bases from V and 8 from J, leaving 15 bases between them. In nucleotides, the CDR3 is TGTGCCAGCAGTGAACCGGCATCCTTAAGGGGCTACACCTTC. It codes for CASSEPASLRGYTF.

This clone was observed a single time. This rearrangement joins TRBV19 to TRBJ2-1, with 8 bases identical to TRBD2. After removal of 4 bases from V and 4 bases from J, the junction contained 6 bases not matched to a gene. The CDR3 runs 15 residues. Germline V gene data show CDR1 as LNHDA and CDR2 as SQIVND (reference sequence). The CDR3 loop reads CASSTGTRKYNEQFF. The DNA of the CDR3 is TGTGCCAGTAGTACCGGGACTAGGAAGTACAATGAGCAGTTCTTC. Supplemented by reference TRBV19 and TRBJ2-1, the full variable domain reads DGGITQSPKYLFRKEGQNVTLSCEQNLNHDAMYWYRQDPGQGLRLIYYSQIVNDFQKGDIAEGYSVSREKKESFPLTVTSAQKNPTAFYLCASSTGTRKYNEQFFGPGTRLTVL.

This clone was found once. The DNA of the CDR3 is TGTGCCAGCAGTTACTCCCAGTCCTCCTATAATTCACCCCTCCACTTT. This translates into CASSYSQSSYNSPLHF. The rearrangement links TRBV6-5 to TRBJ1-6; D is undetermined. CDR1 and CDR2 (germline): MNHEY, SVGAGI. V was cut by 0 bases and J by 0 bases, with 6 bases left in between. The CDR3 has 16 residues.

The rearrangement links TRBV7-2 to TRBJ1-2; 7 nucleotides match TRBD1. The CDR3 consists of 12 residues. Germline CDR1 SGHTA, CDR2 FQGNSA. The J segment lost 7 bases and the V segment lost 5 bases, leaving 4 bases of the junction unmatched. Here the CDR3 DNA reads TGTGCCAGCAGCATACAGGGGAGTGGCTACACCTTC. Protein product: CASSIQGSGYTF.

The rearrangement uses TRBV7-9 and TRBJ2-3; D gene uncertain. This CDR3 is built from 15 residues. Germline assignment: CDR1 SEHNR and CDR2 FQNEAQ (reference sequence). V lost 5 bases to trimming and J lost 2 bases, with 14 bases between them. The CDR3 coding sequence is TGTGCCAGCAGCCCCTCTGGAGCCTACACAGATACGCAGTATTTT. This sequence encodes CASSPSGAYTDTQYF.

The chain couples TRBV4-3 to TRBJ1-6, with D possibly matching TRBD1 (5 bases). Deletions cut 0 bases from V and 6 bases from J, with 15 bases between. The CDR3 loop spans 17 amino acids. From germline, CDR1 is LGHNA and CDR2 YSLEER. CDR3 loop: CASSQEPPGGSNSPLHF. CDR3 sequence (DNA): TGCGCCAGCAGCCAAGAACCCCCCGGGGGATCTAATTCACCCCTCCACTTT.

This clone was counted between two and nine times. The CDR3 DNA reads TGTGCCAGCAGCTTGGTTGCAGCGGGGGGGCCCGGCGGTGAGCAGTTCTTC. This codes for CASSLVAAGGPGGEQFF. The rearrangement uses TRBV5-6 and TRBJ2-1; 10 nucleotides align to TRBD2. This CDR3 comprises 17 residues. Germline CDR1 reads SGHDT; CDR2 reads YYEEEE. Losses at the gene ends were 0 bases for V and 9 bases for J; bases not matched to a gene: 12.

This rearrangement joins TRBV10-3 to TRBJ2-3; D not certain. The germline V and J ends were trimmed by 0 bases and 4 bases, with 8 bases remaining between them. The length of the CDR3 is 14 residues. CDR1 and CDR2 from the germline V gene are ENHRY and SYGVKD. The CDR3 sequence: CAISESSLPDTQYF. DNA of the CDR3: TGTGCCATCAGTGAGTCAAGCCTCCCAGATACGCAGTATTTT.

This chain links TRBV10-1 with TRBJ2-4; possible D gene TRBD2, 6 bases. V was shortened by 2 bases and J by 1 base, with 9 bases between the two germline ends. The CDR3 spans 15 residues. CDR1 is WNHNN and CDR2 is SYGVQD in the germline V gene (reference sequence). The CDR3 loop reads CASSEASAAKNIQYF. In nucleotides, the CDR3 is TGCGCCAGCAGTGAGGCTAGCGCGGCCAAAAACATTCAGTACTTC.

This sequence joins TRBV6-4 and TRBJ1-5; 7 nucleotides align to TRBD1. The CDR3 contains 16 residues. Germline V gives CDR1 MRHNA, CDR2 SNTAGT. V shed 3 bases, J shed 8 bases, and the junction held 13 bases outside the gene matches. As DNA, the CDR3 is TGTGCCAGCAGTGAACGGATAACAGGGGTTGTCAAGCCCCAGCATTTT. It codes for CASSERITGVVKPQHF.

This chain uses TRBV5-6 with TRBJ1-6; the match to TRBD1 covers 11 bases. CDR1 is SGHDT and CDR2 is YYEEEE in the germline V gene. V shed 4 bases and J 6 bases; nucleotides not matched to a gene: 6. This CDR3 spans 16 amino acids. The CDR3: CASSRGQGALNSPLHF. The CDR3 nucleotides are TGTGCCAGCAGCCGCGGACAGGGGGCACTTAATTCACCCCTCCACTTT.

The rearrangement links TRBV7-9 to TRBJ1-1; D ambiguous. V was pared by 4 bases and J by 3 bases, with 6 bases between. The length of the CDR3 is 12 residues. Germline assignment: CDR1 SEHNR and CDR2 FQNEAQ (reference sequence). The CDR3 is CASSSSDTEAFF. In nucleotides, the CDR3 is TGTGCCAGCAGCTCTAGCGACACTGAAGCTTTCTTT. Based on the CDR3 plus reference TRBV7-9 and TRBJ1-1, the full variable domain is DTGVSQNPRHKITKRGQNVTFRCDPISEHNRLYWYRQTLGQGPEFLTYFQNEAQLEKSRLLSDRFSAERPKGSFSTLEIQRTEQGDSAMYLCASSSSDTEAFFGQGTRLTVV.

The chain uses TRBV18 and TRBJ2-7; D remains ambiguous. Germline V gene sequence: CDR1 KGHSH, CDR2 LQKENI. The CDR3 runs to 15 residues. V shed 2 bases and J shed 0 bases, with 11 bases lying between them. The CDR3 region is CASSPGVTDSYEQYF. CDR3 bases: TGTGCCAGCTCACCAGGGGTTACAGACTCCTACGAGCAGTACTTC. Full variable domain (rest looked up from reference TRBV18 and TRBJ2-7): NAGVMQNPRHLVRRRGQEARLRCSPMKGHSHVYWYRQLPEEGLKFMVYLQKENIIDESGMPKERFSAEFPKEGPSILRIQQVVRGDSAAYFCASSPGVTDSYEQYFGPGTRLTVT.

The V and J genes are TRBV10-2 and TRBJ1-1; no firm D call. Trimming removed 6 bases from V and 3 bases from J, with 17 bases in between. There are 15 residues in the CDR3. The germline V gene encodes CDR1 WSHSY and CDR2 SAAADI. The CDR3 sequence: CASSPMAWLDTEAFF. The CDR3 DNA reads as TGCGCCAGCAGCCCCATGGCTTGGTTGGACACTGAAGCTTTCTTT.

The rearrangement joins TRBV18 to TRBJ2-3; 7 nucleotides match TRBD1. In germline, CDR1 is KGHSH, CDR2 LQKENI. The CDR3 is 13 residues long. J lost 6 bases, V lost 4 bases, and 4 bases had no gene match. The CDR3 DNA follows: TGTGCCAGCTCACTCGGACAGGAGGATACGCAGTATTTT. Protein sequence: CASSLGQEDTQYF.

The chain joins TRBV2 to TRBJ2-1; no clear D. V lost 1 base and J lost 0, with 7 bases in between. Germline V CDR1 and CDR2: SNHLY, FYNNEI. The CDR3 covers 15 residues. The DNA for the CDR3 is TGTGCCAGCAGTGAAGGTAGAAGCTCCTACAATGAGCAGTTCTTC. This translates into CASSEGRSSYNEQFF. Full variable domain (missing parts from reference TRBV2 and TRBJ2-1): EPEVTQTPSHQVTQMGQEVILRCVPISNHLYFYWYRQILGQKVEFLVSFYNNEISEKSEIFDDQFSVERPDGSNFTLKIRSTKLEDSAMYFCASSEGRSSYNEQFFGPGTRLTVL.